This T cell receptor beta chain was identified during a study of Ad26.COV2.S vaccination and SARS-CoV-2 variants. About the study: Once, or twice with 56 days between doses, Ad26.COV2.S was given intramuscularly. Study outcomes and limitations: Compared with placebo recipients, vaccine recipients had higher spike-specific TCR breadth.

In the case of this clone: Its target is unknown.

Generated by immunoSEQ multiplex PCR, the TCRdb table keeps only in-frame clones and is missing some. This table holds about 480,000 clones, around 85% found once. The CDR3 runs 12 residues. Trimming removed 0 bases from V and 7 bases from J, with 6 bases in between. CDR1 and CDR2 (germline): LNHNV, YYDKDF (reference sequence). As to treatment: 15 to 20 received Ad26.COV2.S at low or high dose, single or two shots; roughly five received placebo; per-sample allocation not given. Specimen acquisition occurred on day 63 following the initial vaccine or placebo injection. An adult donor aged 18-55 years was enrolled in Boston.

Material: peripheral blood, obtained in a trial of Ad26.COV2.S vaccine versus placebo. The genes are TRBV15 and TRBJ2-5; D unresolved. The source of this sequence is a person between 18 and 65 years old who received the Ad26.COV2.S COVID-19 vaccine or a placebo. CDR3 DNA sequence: TGTGCCACCAGCAGAGATACAGCGACCCAGTACTTC. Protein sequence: CATSRDTATQYF.